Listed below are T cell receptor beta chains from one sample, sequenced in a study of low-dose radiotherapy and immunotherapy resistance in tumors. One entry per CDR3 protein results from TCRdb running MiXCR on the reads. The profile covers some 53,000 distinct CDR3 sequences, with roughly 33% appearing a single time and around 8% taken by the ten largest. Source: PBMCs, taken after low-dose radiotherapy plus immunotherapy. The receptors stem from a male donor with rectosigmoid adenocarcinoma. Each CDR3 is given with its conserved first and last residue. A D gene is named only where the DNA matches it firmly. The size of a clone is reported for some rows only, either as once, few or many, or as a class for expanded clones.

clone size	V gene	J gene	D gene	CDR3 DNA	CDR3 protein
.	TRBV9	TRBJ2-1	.	TGTGCCAGCAGCGTAGGCACAGGGCACAATGAGCAGTTCTTC	CASSVGTGHNEQFF
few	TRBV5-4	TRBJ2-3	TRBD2	TGTGCCAGCAGCCGCCTACTAGCGGCGTCGACAGATACGCAGTATTTT	CASSRLLAASTDTQYF
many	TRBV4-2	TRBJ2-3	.	TGTGCCAGCAGCCAAGGGTCCAGCGCTCTCACAGATACGCAGTATTTT	CASSQGSSALTDTQYF
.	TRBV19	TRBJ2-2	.	TGTGCCAGCAACGTCCCTTCAAACACCGGGGAGCTGTTTTTT	CASNVPSNTGELFF
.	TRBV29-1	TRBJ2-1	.	TGCAGCGTCCCCACGGGTAGCCAATCCTACAATGAGCAGTTCTTC	CSVPTGSQSYNEQFF
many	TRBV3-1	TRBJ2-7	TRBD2	TGTGCCAGCAGCCGATTAGCCGGGACTAGCGGGAGAATTTCCGAGCAGTACTTC	CASSRLAGTSGRISEQYF
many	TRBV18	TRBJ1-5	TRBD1	TGTGCCAGCTCACCGGGGACAGGGGAGAGTCAGCCCCAGCATTTT	CASSPGTGESQPQHF
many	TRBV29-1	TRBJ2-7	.	TGCAGCGTTGGGACAGCGGATTACGAGCAGTACTTC	CSVGTADYEQYF
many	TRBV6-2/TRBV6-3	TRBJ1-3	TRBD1	TGTGCCAGCAGCCCCGACAGGGGATGGTCCCTCTCTGGAAACACCATATATTTT	CASSPDRGWSLSGNTIYF
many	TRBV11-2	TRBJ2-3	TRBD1	TGTGCCAGCAGTTCTTTAAGGACAGGGGGCTCCTTGATCGGGCAGTATTTT	CASSSLRTGGSLIGQYF
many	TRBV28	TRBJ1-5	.	TGTGCCAGCAGTTTACTCGGACCGGGACGGACTGGACAGCCCCAGCATTTT	CASSLLGPGRTGQPQHF
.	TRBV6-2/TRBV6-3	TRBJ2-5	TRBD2	TGTGCCAGCAGTTACCGCCCCACGGGGGGCCAAGAGACCCAGTACTTC	CASSYRPTGGQETQYF
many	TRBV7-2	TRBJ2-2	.	TGTGCCAGCAGCCCCAGGGCCCCCGGGGAGCTGTTTTTT	CASSPRAPGELFF
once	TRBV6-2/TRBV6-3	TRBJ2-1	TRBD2	TGTGCCAGCAGTGTAGCGGGAATTGGAGATAATGAGCAGTTCTTC	CASSVAGIGDNEQFF
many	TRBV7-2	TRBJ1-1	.	TGTGCCAGCAGCAGCAGGGATGTGAACACTGAAGCTTTCTTT	CASSSRDVNTEAFF
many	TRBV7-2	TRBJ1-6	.	TGTGCCAGCAGCTTATTTTCCGGGTTCGGTAATTCACCCCTCCACTTT	CASSLFSGFGNSPLHF
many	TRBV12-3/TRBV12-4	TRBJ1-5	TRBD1	TGTGCCAGCACAACACCGGGACAGGGGAATCAGCCCCAGCATTTT	CASTTPGQGNQPQHF
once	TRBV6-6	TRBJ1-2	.	TGTGCCAGCAGTTATCCGGACAGTGGCTACACCTTC	CASSYPDSGYTF
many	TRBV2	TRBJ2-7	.	TGTGCCAGCAGTGACCTGGCGGTACTATCCTACGAGCAGTACTTC	CASSDLAVLSYEQYF
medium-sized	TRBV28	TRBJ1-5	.	TGTGCCAGCACGATCCCCCGGAGCAATCAGCCCCAGCATTTT	CASTIPRSNQPQHF
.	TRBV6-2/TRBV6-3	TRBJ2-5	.	TGTGCCAGCAGCCCACAGACGGGCGGCGAGACCCAGTACTTC	CASSPQTGGETQYF
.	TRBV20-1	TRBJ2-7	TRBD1	TGCAGTGCTAGGCCGGGACAGCGCCTCTACGAGCAGTACTTC	CSARPGQRLYEQYF
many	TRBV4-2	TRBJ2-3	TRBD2	TGTGCCAGCAGCCAAGTCGGGACTAGCGGCACCACAGATACGCAGTATTTT	CASSQVGTSGTTDTQYF
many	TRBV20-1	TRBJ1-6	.	TGCAGTGCTAGAGATTCACGGGGTTTCAGCTCACCCCTCCACTTT	CSARDSRGFSSPLHF
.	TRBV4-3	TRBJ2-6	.	TGCGCCAGCAGCCAAGATCTTCGGGCCTCTGGGGCCAACGTCCTGACTTTC	CASSQDLRASGANVLTF
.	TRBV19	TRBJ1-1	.	TGTGCCAGTAGGCAGGGGTCCACTGAAGCTTTCTTT	CASRQGSTEAFF
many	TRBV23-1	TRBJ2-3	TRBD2	TGCGCCAGGTGCAGGACTAGCGGGAGGGGCACAGATACGCAGTATTTT	CARCRTSGRGTDTQYF
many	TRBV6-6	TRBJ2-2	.	TGTGCCAGCAGTTACTCGTCGGGGACGTCGGGCGGGGAGCTGTTTTTT	CASSYSSGTSGGELFF
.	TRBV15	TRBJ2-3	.	TGTGCCACCAGCCCAGGGCGGGGCTCTGCAGATACGCAGTATTTT	CATSPGRGSADTQYF
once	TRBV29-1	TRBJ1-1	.	TGCAGCGTTGCTTCTGCAATGAACACTGAAGCTTTCTTT	CSVASAMNTEAFF
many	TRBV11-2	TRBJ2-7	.	TGTGCCAGCAGCTTAGAAGGGGCAGGGCCCTACGAGCAGTACTTC	CASSLEGAGPYEQYF
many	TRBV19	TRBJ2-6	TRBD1	TGTGCCAGTACCGATCCCCCGACAGGGTTGGCCGGGGCCAACGTCCTGACTTTC	CASTDPPTGLAGANVLTF
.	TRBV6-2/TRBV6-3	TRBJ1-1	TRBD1	TGTGCCAGCAGTACCGGGACAGGGGTTTGGGCTGAAGCTTTCTTT	CASSTGTGVWAEAFF
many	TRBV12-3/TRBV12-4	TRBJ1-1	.	TGTGCCAGCAGTTTAAGTCCAGTTCTCACTGAAGCTTTCTTT	CASSLSPVLTEAFF
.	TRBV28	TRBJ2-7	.	TGTGCCAGCAGCCCGGCGAGGGGGGCTGCCGAGCAGTACTTC	CASSPARGAAEQYF
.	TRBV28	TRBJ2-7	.	TGTGCCAGCAGTTTAAGACAGACCTACGAGCAGTACTTC	CASSLRQTYEQYF
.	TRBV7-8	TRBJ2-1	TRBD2	TGTGCCAGCAGCTTAGTAGAGCGGGGAGAGCAGTTCTTC	CASSLVERGEQFF
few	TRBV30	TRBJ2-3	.	TGTGCCTGGATAAAAGGGGGTATGACAGATACGCAGTATTTT	CAWIKGGMTDTQYF
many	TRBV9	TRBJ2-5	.	TGTGCCAGCAGCGCATCTCAGGGTGTTGAGACCCAGTACTTC	CASSASQGVETQYF
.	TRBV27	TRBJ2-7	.	TGTGCCAGCAGTCTAAGACTAGGCCCCCACGAGCAGTACTTC	CASSLRLGPHEQYF
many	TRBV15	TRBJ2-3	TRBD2	TGTGCCACCAGCAGAGACAGACTAGCGGGAGTATCCGATACGCAGTATTTT	CATSRDRLAGVSDTQYF
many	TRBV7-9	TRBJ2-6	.	TGTGCCAGCAGCCCTAGGGTGGGGGCCAACGTCCTGACTTTC	CASSPRVGANVLTF
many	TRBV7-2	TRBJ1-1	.	TGTGCCAGCAGCTTAGTAGACAACATGAACACTGAAGCTTTCTTT	CASSLVDNMNTEAFF
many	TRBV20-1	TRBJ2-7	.	TGCAGTGCTCCCCTTCCACTCACCTACGAGCAGTACTTC	CSAPLPLTYEQYF
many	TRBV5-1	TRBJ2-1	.	TGCGCCAGCAGAGAGTTAACCAGCGGCAATGAGCAGTTCTTC	CASRELTSGNEQFF
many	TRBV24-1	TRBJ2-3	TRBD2	TGTGCCACCAGTGTCGGGGGGAGTGTATTTGGCACAGATACGCAGTATTTT	CATSVGGSVFGTDTQYF
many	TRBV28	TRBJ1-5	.	TGTGCCAGCAGCTTCTATAGCAATCAGCCCCAGCATTTT	CASSFYSNQPQHF
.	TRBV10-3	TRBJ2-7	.	TGTGCCATCGGCCCTCCCAGGGGTGACGAGCAGTACTTC	CAIGPPRGDEQYF